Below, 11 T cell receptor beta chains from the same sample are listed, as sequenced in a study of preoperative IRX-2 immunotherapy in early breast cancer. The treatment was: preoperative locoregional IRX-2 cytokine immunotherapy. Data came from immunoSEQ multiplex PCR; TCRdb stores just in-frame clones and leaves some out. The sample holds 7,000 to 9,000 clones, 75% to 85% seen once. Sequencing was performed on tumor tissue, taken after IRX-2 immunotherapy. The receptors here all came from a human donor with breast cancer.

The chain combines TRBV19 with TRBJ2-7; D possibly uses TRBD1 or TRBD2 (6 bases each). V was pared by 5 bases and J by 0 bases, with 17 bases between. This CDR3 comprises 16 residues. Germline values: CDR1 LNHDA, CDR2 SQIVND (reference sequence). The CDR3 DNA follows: TGTGCCAGTAGTCTAGGAGGGGGGCAAAGCTCCTACGAGCAGTACTTC. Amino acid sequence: CASSLGGGQSSYEQYF.

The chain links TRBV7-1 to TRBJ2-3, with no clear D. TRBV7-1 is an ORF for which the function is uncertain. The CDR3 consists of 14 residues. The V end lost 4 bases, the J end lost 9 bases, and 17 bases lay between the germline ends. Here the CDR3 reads CASSLRAELGTQYF. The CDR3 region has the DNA TGTGCCAGCAGCTTAAGGGCCGAGCTGGGAACGCAGTATTTT.

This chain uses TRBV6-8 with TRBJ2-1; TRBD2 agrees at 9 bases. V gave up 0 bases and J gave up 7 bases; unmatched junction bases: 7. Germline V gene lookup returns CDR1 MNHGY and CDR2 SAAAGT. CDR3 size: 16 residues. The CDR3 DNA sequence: TGTGCCAGCAGTTACTCGAAGGCGGGGGGGCCGAATGAGCAGTTCTTC. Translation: CASSYSKAGGPNEQFF.

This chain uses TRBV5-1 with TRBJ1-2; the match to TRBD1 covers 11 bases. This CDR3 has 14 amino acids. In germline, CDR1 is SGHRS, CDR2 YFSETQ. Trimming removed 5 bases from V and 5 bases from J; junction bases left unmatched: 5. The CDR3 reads CASRAGTGGYGYTF. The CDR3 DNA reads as TGCGCCAGCAGAGCCGGGACAGGGGGTTATGGCTACACCTTC.

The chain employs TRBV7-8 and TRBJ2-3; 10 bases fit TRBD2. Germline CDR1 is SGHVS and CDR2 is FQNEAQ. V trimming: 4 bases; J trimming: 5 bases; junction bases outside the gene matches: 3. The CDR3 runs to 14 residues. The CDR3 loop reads CASSSQRGGDTQYF. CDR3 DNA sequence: TGTGCCAGCAGCTCCCAGCGGGGGGGAGATACGCAGTATTTT.

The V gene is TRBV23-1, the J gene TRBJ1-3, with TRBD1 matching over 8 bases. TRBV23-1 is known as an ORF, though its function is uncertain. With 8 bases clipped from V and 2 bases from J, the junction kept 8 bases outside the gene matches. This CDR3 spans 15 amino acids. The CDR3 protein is CASCPDRGPGNTIYF. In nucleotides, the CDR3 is TGCGCCAGCTGCCCAGACAGGGGACCTGGAAACACCATATATTTT.

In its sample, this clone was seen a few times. The CDR3 sequence is CAISAGVLYNEQFF. The CDR3 bases are TGTGCCATCAGCGCAGGGGTTCTCTACAATGAGCAGTTCTTC. The V gene is TRBV6-8, the J gene TRBJ2-1; weak D call: TRBD1 (6 bases). Per germline, CDR1 MNHGY and CDR2 SAAAGT. The CDR3 totals 14 residues. Trimming cost V 10 bases and J 3 bases, with 16 bases left between them.

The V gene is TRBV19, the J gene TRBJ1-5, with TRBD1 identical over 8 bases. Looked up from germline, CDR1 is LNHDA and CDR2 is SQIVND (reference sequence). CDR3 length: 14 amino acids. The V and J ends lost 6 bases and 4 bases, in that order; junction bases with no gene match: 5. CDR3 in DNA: TGTGCCAGTAGAAGGACAGGGAATAATCAGCCCCAGCATTTT. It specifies CASRRTGNNQPQHF. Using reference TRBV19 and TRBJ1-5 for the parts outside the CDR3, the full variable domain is DGGITQSPKYLFRKEGQNVTLSCEQNLNHDAMYWYRQDPGQGLRLIYYSQIVNDFQKGDIAEGYSVSREKKESFPLTVTSAQKNPTAFYLCASRRTGNNQPQHFGDGTRLSIL.

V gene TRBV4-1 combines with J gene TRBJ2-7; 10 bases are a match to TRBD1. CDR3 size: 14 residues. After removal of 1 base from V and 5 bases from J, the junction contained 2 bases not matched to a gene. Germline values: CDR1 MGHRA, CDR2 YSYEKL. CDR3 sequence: CASSQGQGAHEQYF. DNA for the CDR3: TGCGCCAGCAGCCAAGGACAGGGGGCCCACGAGCAGTACTTC.

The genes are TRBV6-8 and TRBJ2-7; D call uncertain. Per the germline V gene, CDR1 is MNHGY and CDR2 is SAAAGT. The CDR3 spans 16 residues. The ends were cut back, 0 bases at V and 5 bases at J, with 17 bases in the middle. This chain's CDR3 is CASSYSNGPPPHEQYF. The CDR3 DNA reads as TGTGCCAGCAGTTACTCGAATGGACCCCCACCCCACGAGCAGTACTTC.

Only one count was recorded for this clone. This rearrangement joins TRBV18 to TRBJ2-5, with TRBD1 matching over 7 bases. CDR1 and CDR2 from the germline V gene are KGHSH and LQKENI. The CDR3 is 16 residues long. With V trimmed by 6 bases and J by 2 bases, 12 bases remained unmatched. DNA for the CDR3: TGTGCCAGCTCGGAGGACCTGGACAGGTTACAAGAGACCCAGTACTTC. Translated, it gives CASSEDLDRLQETQYF.